This T cell receptor beta chain is drawn from a study of T cell repertoires in aging, cancer and after chemotherapy. Rearranged V-D-J TRB sequences were amplified with a mixed TRB-A/B primer pool. TCRdb ran MiXCR on the multiplex PCR reads and lists one entry per CDR3 protein. The table shows over 8,500 distinct CDR3 sequences, with 40% to 45% occurring only once. There are 13 residues in the CDR3. V dropped 6 bases and J dropped 0 bases, with 9 bases sitting between them. Germline V gene data show CDR1 as DFQATT and CDR2 as SNEGSKA (reference sequence). TCR beta rearrangements were amplified from peripheral blood genomic DNA.

The J gene is TRBJ1-5, the V gene TRBV20-1, with D hard to call. The clonotype was recovered from a human donor in good health. Sequenced sample: blood. The CDR3 sequence: CSARSDSNQPQHF. In nucleotides, the CDR3 is TGCAGTGCCCGCTCTGATAGCAATCAGCCCCAGCATTTT.